The 14 T cell receptor beta chains below all came from one sample that was sequenced in a study of blood T cell repertoires in COVID-19. The assay was immunoSEQ multiplex PCR, and TCRdb's table has in-frame clones only and misses some. The sample consists of some 150,000 clones, 84% of them appearing once. Sequencing was carried out using peripheral blood. The receptors come from a woman between 45 and 60 years old with acute or convalescent COVID-19.

This chain uses TRBV11-2 with TRBJ1-1; 8 nucleotides match TRBD1. The CDR3 runs 13 residues. With V trimmed by 5 bases and J by 8 bases, 7 bases remained unmatched. Germline V CDR1 and CDR2: SGHAT, FQNNGV. This CDR3 reads CASSPDRGREAFF. The CDR3 bases are TGTGCCAGCAGCCCCGACAGGGGTCGGGAAGCTTTCTTT. Together with reference TRBV11-2 and TRBJ1-1, the CDR3 gives the full variable domain: EAGVAQSPRYKIIEKRQSVAFWCNPISGHATLYWYQQILGQGPKLLIQFQNNGVVDDSQLPKDRFSAERLKGVDSTLKIQPAKLEDSAVYLCASSPDRGREAFFGQGTRLTVV.

This chain connects TRBV6-5 to TRBJ1-3; D is undetermined. Trimming shortened V by 5 bases and J by 6 bases, and 8 bases separated the two germline ends. Germline lookup yields CDR1 MNHEY and CDR2 SVGAGI. The CDR3 spans 12 residues. For the CDR3, the DNA is TGTGCCAGCAGTAGCCCCCAAAACACCATATATTTT. Amino acid sequence: CASSSPQNTIYF.

This chain links TRBV5-3 with TRBJ2-7; 11 positions match TRBD1. TRBV5-3 carries the ORF label, with uncertain function. This CDR3 has 18 amino acids. With V trimmed by 0 bases and J by 4 bases, 12 bases remained unmatched. This CDR3 reads CARSLAEKRTGGEYEQYF. For the CDR3, the DNA is TGTGCCAGAAGCTTGGCCGAAAAACGGACAGGGGGCGAATACGAGCAGTACTTC.

This clone was seen a single time. This chain uses TRBV5-5 with TRBJ2-1, with 7 positions matching TRBD2. The CDR3 extends over 17 amino acids. The germline V gene has CDR1 SGHKS and CDR2 YYEKEE (reference sequence). V was pared by 4 bases and J by 3 bases, with 13 bases of the junction left unmatched. CDR3 coding DNA: TGTGCCAGCAGCGCATGGGAGGGAGAGCCGCTCTACAATGAGCAGTTCTTC. This translates into CASSAWEGEPLYNEQFF.

The J gene is TRBJ1-3, the V gene TRBV7-6; TRBD1 is a possible D gene (5 bases). Trimming removed 1 base from V and 0 bases from J, with 10 bases in between. The germline gives CDR1 SGHVS, CDR2 FNYEAQ. This CDR3 contains 16 residues. Written as DNA, the CDR3 is TGTGCCAGCAGCTTAGGACAGCGTAGCTCTGGAAACACCATATATTTT. Translated: CASSLGQRSSGNTIYF.

This chain links TRBV11-2 with TRBJ2-4, with a tentative D call TRBD1 (6 bases). CDR1 is SGHAT and CDR2 is FQNNGV in the germline V gene. This CDR3 is 15 amino acids long. Trimming took 5 bases from V and 5 from J, leaving 16 bases between them. The chain's CDR3 is CASSSPGAVQNIQYF. In DNA, the CDR3 is TGTGCCAGCAGCAGCCCAGGGGCGGTCCAAAACATTCAGTACTTC.

The chain joins TRBV5-1 to TRBJ1-3; a possible D gene is TRBD1 (6 bases). CDR3 length: 18 amino acids. V was cut by 1 base and J by 3 bases, with 20 bases left in between. The V gene's germline CDR1 is SGHRS and CDR2 YFSETQ. The CDR3 loop reads CASSLSGRGGQFGNTIYF. The CDR3 DNA follows: TGCGCCAGCAGCTTGTCAGGCAGGGGCGGACAGTTTGGAAACACCATATATTTT.

This chain links TRBV24-1 with TRBJ2-1; tentatively, D is TRBD2 (7 bases). This CDR3 region has 16 residues. V lost 2 bases to trimming and J lost 5 bases, with 15 bases between them. Germline-derived CDR1 and CDR2 are KGHDR and SFDVKD. The DNA of the CDR3 is TGTGCCACCAGTGATTGGGGGGGCTCTAGGGACAATGAGCAGTTCTTC. As protein: CATSDWGGSRDNEQFF.

V is TRBV4-3 and J is TRBJ1-3, with D tentatively TRBD1 (5 bases). V lost 0 bases and J lost 1, with 16 bases in between. This CDR3 spans 18 amino acids. CDR1 is LGHNA and CDR2 is YSLEER in the germline V gene. CDR3 DNA sequence: TGCGCCAGCAGCCAAGATCCGCCAGGGCGCTTTTCTGGAAACACCATATATTTT. Its protein is CASSQDPPGRFSGNTIYF.

The chain employs TRBV29-1 and TRBJ2-3, with TRBD1 matching 8 bases. J was trimmed by 4 bases and V by 8 bases; bases with no gene match: 11. CDR1 is SQVTM and CDR2 is ANQGSEA in the germline V gene. The CDR3 extends over 14 amino acids. The CDR3 DNA is TGCAGCTCCTCGACAGGGGCGCCCTCAGATACGCAGTATTTT. Protein product: CSSSTGAPSDTQYF.

The chain carries TRBV9 and TRBJ2-2, with 8 bases lining up with TRBD1. The CDR3 runs 15 residues. Germline-derived CDR1 and CDR2 are SGDLS and YYNGEE. V shed 3 bases and J 5 bases; nucleotides not matched to a gene: 6. CDR3 bases: TGTGCCAGCAGCGACCAGGGGGCGGCGACCGGGGAGCTGTTTTTT. This translates into CASSDQGAATGELFF. The complete variable domain, with remaining parts taken from reference TRBV9 and TRBJ2-2, reads DSGVTQTPKHLITATGQRVTLRCSPRSGDLSVYWYQQSLDQGLQFLIQYYNGEERAKGNILERFSAQQFPDLHSELNLSSLELGDSALYFCASSDQGAATGELFFGEGSRLTVL.

This clone appeared once. This chain joins TRBV12-3 or TRBV12-4 and TRBJ1-6; D gene uncertain. This CDR3 is built from 11 residues. V lost 7 bases and J 8 bases, leaving 6 bases between the germline ends. CDR3 amino acids: CASTIHSPLHF. The CDR3 DNA is TGTGCCAGCACTATCCATTCACCCCTCCACTTT.

The CDR3 loop is CASSLASGSRYF. The CDR3 nucleotides are TGTGCCAGCAGTTTAGCGAGCGGGAGTCGGTATTTT. The chain carries TRBV12-3 or TRBV12-4 and TRBJ2-3; TRBD2 matches at 8 bases. With 0 bases clipped from V and 14 bases from J, the junction kept 4 bases outside the gene matches. The CDR3 sequence is 12 residues long.

This sequence joins TRBV7-2 and TRBJ1-4; 7 nucleotides line up with TRBD1. There are 16 residues in the CDR3. CDR1 is SGHTA and CDR2 is FQGNSA in the germline V gene. V lost 0 bases, J lost 8 bases, and 9 bases stayed unmatched. For the CDR3, the DNA is TGTGCCAGCAGCTTAGCTTTGACAGGGTTTCGGGAAAAACTGTTTTTT. Translated: CASSLALTGFREKLFF.